A selection of T cell receptor beta chains follows, all from one sample in a study of blood T cell repertoires in COVID-19. TCRdb keeps only in-frame clones here, not all; method: immunoSEQ multiplex PCR. The table shows 150,000 to 200,000 clones, with just under 80% occurring only once. What was sequenced was peripheral blood. These receptors were collected from a woman aged 80 or older with acute or convalescent COVID-19. Each CDR3 is given without its conserved first and last residue.

>TRBJ2-1|TRBV11-2|12
ASSPSGNRNEQF
>TRBJ1-1|TRBV5-4|13
ASSPAGTGGGEAF
>TRBJ2-7|TRBV4-1|10
ASSQGLHEQY
>TRBJ2-1|TRBV12-5|12
ASALTGYYNEQF
>TRBJ1-4|TRBV2|9
ASSRGEKLF
>TRBJ1-6|TRBV7-9|13
ASSLGAGNGSPLH
>TRBJ1-2|TRBV7-8|13
ASSLRRGRGYGYT
>TRBJ2-1|TRBV6-6|9
ASSLQGSLF
>TRBJ2-7|TRBV11-2|13
ASSWGSGKAYEQY
>TRBJ1-3|TRBV18|14
ASSGTVGSPGNTIY
>TRBJ1-2|TRBV27|13
ASSSPGEGNYGYT
>TRBJ2-1|TRBV27|14
ASSSVRGGTYNEQF
>TRBJ1-1|TRBV7-9|11
ASSYTGETEAF
>TRBJ2-1|TRBV21-1|16
ASSKDPQGTVSYNEQF
>TRBJ2-7|TRBV9|12
ASSVSGTSYEQY
>TRBJ2-1|TRBV29-1|9
SVGIYNEQF
>TRBJ1-3|TRBV9|12
ASSVGPAGNTIY
>TRBJ2-1|TRBV5-4|14
ASSLDALASYNEQF
>TRBJ2-2|TRBV5-1|14
ASSRTGTGSTGELF
>TRBJ2-3|TRBV10-1|14
ASSPFSGRPTDTQY
>TRBJ2-2|TRBV7-6|13
ASSRDRANTGELF
>TRBJ2-3|TRBV30|13
AWSAGTSGADTQY
>TRBJ1-2|TRBV29-1|13
SVEDRARTYYGYT
>TRBJ2-1|TRBV3-1/TRBV3-2|14
ASSQDLAGGRNEQF
>TRBJ1-4|TRBV29-1|11
SVVKGADEKLF
>TRBJ1-2|TRBV6-1|14
ASSERWGQGARGYT
>TRBJ2-1|TRBV15|11
ATSRDSIGEQF
>TRBJ2-2|TRBV5-1|15
ASSLTGTGANTGELF
>TRBJ2-7|TRBV11-1|12
ASSLVGTSYEQY
>TRBJ2-7|TRBV7-2|10
ASSLQDYEQY
>TRBJ2-5|TRBV7-9|16
ASSLDSTTSGGEETQY
>TRBJ1-1|TRBV5-1|14
ASSLEAGDINTEAF
>TRBJ2-3|TRBV5-1|14
ASSSGTSGPTDTQY
>TRBJ2-4|TRBV4-1|13
ASSQLGAAKNIQY
>TRBJ2-1|TRBV3-1/TRBV3-2|11
ASSQDASNEQF
>TRBJ1-1|TRBV7-9|13
ASSSQGALNTEAF
>TRBJ2-7|TRBV7-3|12
ASSLGGTPHEQY